The 3 T cell receptor beta chains listed next were all sequenced from one sample in a study of cytomegalovirus exposure and HLA in healthy donors. A multiplex PCR was run with 60 Vbeta primers and 13 Jbeta primers. Assay used: immunoSEQ multiplex PCR; TCRdb lists only in-frame clones, some missing. The table includes roughly 200,000 clones, less than 80% detected once. The sequenced sample was PBMCs. These receptor sequences come from a woman aged 40-49 years in good health and CMV-seronegative.

The chain has TRBV7-6 and TRBJ2-5, with D tentatively TRBD2 (5 bases). Germline loops: CDR1 SGHVS, CDR2 FNYEAQ. Trimming cost V 0 bases and J 4 bases, with 12 bases left between them. The length of the CDR3 is 15 residues. CDR3 loop: CASSLARASPETQYF. Here the CDR3 DNA reads TGTGCCAGCAGCTTAGCGAGGGCCAGCCCAGAGACCCAGTACTTC.

The chain has TRBV25-1 and TRBJ1-1; no clear D gene. The CDR3 extends over 15 amino acids. The V end was cut by 6 bases, the J end by 3 bases, with 17 bases between. Germline V gene lookup returns CDR1 MGHDK and CDR2 SYGVNS. For the CDR3, the DNA is TGTGCCAGCAGGGAGGACCTGGAGGGCTACACTGAAGCTTTCTTT. Protein product: CASREDLEGYTEAFF.

The genes are TRBV28 and TRBJ2-7; a weak D match, TRBD1 (6 bases). The length of the CDR3 is 14 residues. Per germline, CDR1 MDHEN and CDR2 SYDVKM. V was cut by 5 bases and J by 7 bases, with 18 bases left in between. In nucleotides, the CDR3 is TGTGCCAGCAGTCCCCCCCCACAGGGTCGAGAGCAGTACTTC. This translates into CASSPPPQGREQYF.